Below, 20 T cell receptor beta chains from the same sample are listed, as sequenced in a study of cytomegalovirus exposure and HLA in healthy donors. A multiplex PCR was run with 60 Vbeta primers and 13 Jbeta primers. Using immunoSEQ multiplex PCR, the repertoire was profiled, and TCRdb retains in-frame clones only, with some absent. The sample has more than 130,000 clones, around 81% seen once; the top ten hold 2.5% to 3.5%. The sample comprised PBMCs. Every receptor here comes from a male donor in good health and CMV-seronegative.

This clone was seen a single time. The rearrangement links TRBV5-4 to TRBJ1-3, with D perhaps matching TRBD1 (5 bases). The CDR3 length is 14 residues. Trimming left V 4 bases short and J 8 bases short, with 16 bases between. Germline V gene data show CDR1 as SGHNT and CDR2 as YYREEE (reference sequence). Here the CDR3 DNA reads TGTGCCAGCAGCCGAGAAGGGGACTGGGACACCATATATTTT. Protein product: CASSREGDWDTIYF.

CDR3: CAWSETTTAQYF. The CDR3 nucleotides read TGTGCCTGGAGTGAAACCACTACGGCGCAGTACTTC. The chain is built from TRBV30 and TRBJ2-7, with D hard to call. The germline CDR1 and CDR2 sequences are GTSNPN and SVGIG (reference sequence). Trimming stripped 1 base from V and 9 bases from J, with 13 bases between. The CDR3 is made up of 12 amino acids.

This clone has more than one count but fewer than ten. The rearrangement joins TRBV28 to TRBJ1-4; no clear D gene. CDR3 size: 13 residues. Looked up from germline, CDR1 is MDHEN and CDR2 is SYDVKM. V dropped 5 bases and J dropped 5 bases, with 9 bases sitting between them. The CDR3 loop reads CASSPQRNEKLFF. Written as DNA, the CDR3 is TGTGCCAGCAGTCCGCAGAGGAATGAAAAACTGTTTTTT. The entire variable domain, with the rest obtained from reference TRBV28 and TRBJ1-4, is as follows: DVKVTQSSRYLVKRTGEKVFLECVQDMDHENMFWYRQDPGLGLRLIYFSYDVKMKEKGDIPEGYSVSREKKERFSLILESASTNQTSMYLCASSPQRNEKLFFGSGTQLSVL.

About this clone: A read error may account for a junction end that differs from germline. V gene TRBV11-2 combines with J gene TRBJ1-2; TRBD1 might be the D (6 bases). CDR3 length equals 14 residues. Germline V gives CDR1 SGHAT, CDR2 FQNNGV. The CDR3 DNA reads as TGTGCCAGCAGCTTTATATTGGACAGCCGTACTACGGCCTTC. As protein: CASSFILDSRTTAF.

This chain uses TRBV5-1 with TRBJ1-3, with D possibly TRBD1 on 5 matching bases. There are 15 residues in the CDR3. V lost 3 bases to trimming and J lost 5 bases, with 15 bases between them. The germline gives CDR1 SGHRS, CDR2 YFSETQ. The CDR3 loop reads CASSWDPGSRNTIYF. Written as DNA, the CDR3 is TGCGCCAGCAGCTGGGACCCCGGGAGCCGAAACACCATATATTTT.

The chain links TRBV4-3 to TRBJ1-6, with TRBD1 matching over 11 bases. Germline V gene lookup returns CDR1 LGHNA and CDR2 YSLEER. V was pared by 1 base and J by 5 bases, with 4 bases of the junction left unmatched. This CDR3 is built from 17 residues. For the CDR3, the DNA is TGCGCCAGCAGCCAAGGGACAGGGGGCGCCCATAATTCACCCCTCCACTTT. Its protein is CASSQGTGGAHNSPLHF.

V and J are TRBV7-6 and TRBJ1-5; D may be TRBD1 (6 bases). In germline, CDR1 is SGHVS, CDR2 FNYEAQ. The V end lost 5 bases, the J end lost 7 bases, and 15 bases lay between the germline ends. The CDR3 spans 14 residues. In nucleotides, the CDR3 is TGTGCCAGCAGCCCCCGGGAAGGGGGACAGCCCCAGCATTTT. Translation gives CASSPREGGQPQHF.

CDR3 region: CASSLEGGGNTEAFF. The DNA of the CDR3 is TGCGCCAGCAGCTTAGAAGGGGGGGGCAACACTGAAGCTTTCTTT. This chain uses TRBV5-1 with TRBJ1-1, with a weak D call TRBD1 (6 bases). The CDR3 is made up of 15 amino acids. CDR1 and CDR2 (germline): SGHRS, YFSETQ. V was pared by 2 bases and J by 2 bases, with 13 bases between. The variable domain in full, completed from reference TRBV5-1 and TRBJ1-1, reads KAGVTQTPRYLIKTRGQQVTLSCSPISGHRSVSWYQQTPGQGLQFLFEYFSETQRNKGNFPGRFSGRQFSNSRSEMNVSTLELGDSALYLCASSLEGGGNTEAFFGQGTRLTVV.

The chain recombines TRBV6-5 with TRBJ1-6; TRBD1 aligns across 8 bases. J lost 7 bases, V lost 6 bases, and 8 bases had no gene match. Germline V gives CDR1 MNHEY, CDR2 SVGAGI. The CDR3 runs 15 residues. The CDR3 DNA reads as TGTGCCAGCAGGGGTGGACAGGGAGGCAATTCACCCCTCCACTTT. This sequence encodes CASRGGQGGNSPLHF.

The V and J genes are TRBV10-2 and TRBJ2-3; 8 bases are a match to TRBD2. CDR3 length equals 16 residues. Germline V lookup: CDR1 WSHSY, CDR2 SAAADI. Losses at the gene ends were 2 bases for V and 2 bases for J; bases not matched to a gene: 6. The CDR3 DNA reads as TGCGCCAGCAGTGAGATTACTAGCGGCTACACAGATACGCAGTATTTT. Translated, it gives CASSEITSGYTDTQYF.

This chain links TRBV7-2 with TRBJ1-5; tentative D call: TRBD1 (6 bases). Germline values: CDR1 SGHTA, CDR2 FQGNSA. The CDR3 contains 18 residues. Deletions cut 1 base from V and 3 bases from J, with 19 bases between. The CDR3 nucleotides read TGTGCCAGCAGCTTAGTAAGGGCGGGAGGGGGGAACAATCAGCCCCAGCATTTT. Protein sequence: CASSLVRAGGGNNQPQHF.

The V call is TRBV7-8, the J call TRBJ1-2; 11 positions agree with TRBD1. V trimming: 5 bases; J trimming: 6 bases; junction bases outside the gene matches: 14. The CDR3 loop spans 17 amino acids. Germline-derived CDR1 and CDR2 are SGHVS and FQNEAQ. The CDR3 sequence: CASSPYYGQGADDGYTF. In DNA, the CDR3 is TGTGCCAGCAGCCCATATTATGGACAGGGGGCAGATGATGGCTACACCTTC.

The chain couples TRBV19 to TRBJ1-1; D is ambiguous. Between the trimmed V and J ends, which lost 7 bases and 4 bases, there was a span of 10 bases. CDR3 length equals 12 residues. The germline V gene has CDR1 LNHDA and CDR2 SQIVND (reference sequence). CDR3 region: CASNLGSTEAFF. CDR3 DNA: TGTGCCAGTAACCTGGGCAGCACTGAAGCTTTCTTT.

The genes are TRBV4-1 and TRBJ1-4; 8 bases line up with TRBD1. V lost 4 bases to trimming and J lost 1 base; unmatched junction nucleotides: 11. The CDR3 runs to 18 residues. Germline V gene sequence: CDR1 MGHRA, CDR2 YSYEKL. The CDR3 protein is CASSRAVTGTGTNEKLFF. CDR3 DNA: TGCGCCAGCAGCCGAGCAGTCACTGGGACAGGAACTAATGAAAAACTGTTTTTT.

The chain is built from TRBV5-1 and TRBJ1-3, with D uncertain. V was cut by 0 bases and J by 3 bases, with 7 bases left in between. The length of the CDR3 is 14 residues. Germline CDR1 and CDR2: SGHRS and YFSETQ. The CDR3 spells CASSLEGGGNTIYF. CDR3 coding DNA: TGCGCCAGCAGCTTGGAGGGAGGTGGAAACACCATATATTTT. Filled out from reference TRBV5-1 and TRBJ1-3, the complete variable domain reads KAGVTQTPRYLIKTRGQQVTLSCSPISGHRSVSWYQQTPGQGLQFLFEYFSETQRNKGNFPGRFSGRQFSNSRSEMNVSTLELGDSALYLCASSLEGGGNTIYFGEGSWLTVV.

In this sample, this clone turned up many times. V usage is TRBV11-1 and J usage is TRBJ1-3, with no clear D. Germline V lookup: CDR1 SGHAT, CDR2 FQDESV (reference sequence). The CDR3 sequence is 13 residues long. Trimming took 3 bases from V and 1 from J, leaving 4 bases between them. CDR3 in amino acids: CASSFTSGNTIYF. In DNA form, the CDR3 reads TGTGCCAGCAGCTTCACTTCTGGAAACACCATATATTTT. The full variable domain, its missing parts supplied by reference TRBV11-1 and TRBJ1-3, is EAEVAQSPRYKITEKSQAVAFWCDPISGHATLYWYRQILGQGPELLVQFQDESVVDDSQLPKDRFSAERLKGVDSTLKIQPAELGDSAMYLCASSFTSGNTIYFGEGSWLTVV.

J is TRBJ2-1 and V is TRBV5-1; TRBD2 matches 8 bases. The V gene's germline CDR1 is SGHRS and CDR2 YFSETQ. With 4 bases clipped from V and 8 bases from J, the junction kept 14 bases outside the gene matches. This CDR3 contains 16 residues. The CDR3 DNA reads as TGCGCCAGCAGCCCCCTTTTAAGCGGGAGTCTCGATGAGCAGTTCTTC. It codes for CASSPLLSGSLDEQFF.

This chain links TRBV7-8 with TRBJ1-4; TRBD1 is a possible D gene (5 bases). Germline V gene sequence: CDR1 SGHVS, CDR2 FQNEAQ. V lost 5 bases and J lost 8, with 9 bases in between. This CDR3 comprises 12 residues. Here the CDR3 reads CASSPGGEKLFF. CDR3 coding DNA: TGTGCCAGCAGCCCCGGGGGGGAAAAACTGTTTTTT.

This chain uses TRBV10-3 with TRBJ2-7; tentatively, D is TRBD1 (6 bases). Trimming took off 7 bases at V and 3 bases at J, with 13 bases between the two ends. The CDR3 length is 13 residues. Germline CDR1 ENHRY, CDR2 SYGVKD. The DNA for the CDR3 is TGTGCCATCATGCCGGACAGAAACTACGAGCAGTACTTC. Translating it yields CAIMPDRNYEQYF.

This clone turned up a few times. This sequence joins TRBV2 and TRBJ2-1; 10 nucleotides agree with TRBD2. This CDR3 is 14 amino acids long. Germline CDR1 SNHLY, CDR2 FYNNEI. Trimming cost V 8 bases and J 4 bases; bases outside gene matches: 5. Here the CDR3 DNA reads TGTGCCAGCGGTACTAGCGGGGCTTACAATGAGCAGTTCTTC. Its protein is CASGTSGAYNEQFF.